The rows below give T cell receptor beta chains drawn from one sample of a study of blood T cell repertoires in COVID-19. This table comes from immunoSEQ multiplex PCR, and its TCRdb copy is limited to in-frame clones, with some not included. This repertoire shows under 60,000 clones, roughly nine tenths found once; its top ten account for 1.6%. Sequenced material: peripheral blood. Receptors were obtained from a man aged 55 to 70 with acute or convalescent COVID-19. Both conserved end residues are part of each CDR3. The D gene is left open where the match is weak. Part of the rows lack a size; the others show once, few, many or a class for expanded clones.

>TRBV6-6|NA|NA|TRBJ2-7
CASSYSSGGYEQYF
TGTGCCAGCAGTTACTCGTCAGGAGGATACGAGCAGTACTTC
>TRBV6-4|TRBD2|NA|TRBJ2-1
CASSEGLVSYNEQFF
TGTGCCAGCAGTGAAGGACTAGTTTCCTACAATGAGCAGTTCTTC
>TRBV25-1|TRBD2|NA|TRBJ2-1
CASSEFALAGILYEQFF
TGTGCCAGCAGTGAATTCGCACTAGCGGGGATTCTTTATGAGCAGTTCTTC
>TRBV6-5|NA|NA|TRBJ1-1
CASSYSRVGTEAFF
TGTGCCAGCAGTTACTCCAGGGTGGGCACTGAAGCTTTCTTT
>TRBV7-2|TRBD1|NA|TRBJ2-7
CASRPRQGSYEQYF
TGTGCCAGCAGGCCAAGACAGGGCTCCTACGAGCAGTACTTC
>TRBV6-5|NA|NA|TRBJ1-3
CASTPGDTIYF
TGTGCCAGCACCCCGGGGGACACCATATATTTT
>TRBV6-5|NA|NA|TRBJ2-2
CASSYAQGRDGELFF
TGTGCCAGCAGTTACGCGCAGGGGCGAGACGGGGAGCTGTTTTTT
>TRBV5-1|TRBD1|NA|TRBJ1-2
CASSLRGDVDRDNYGYTF
TGCGCCAGCAGCTTGCGGGGAGACGTGGACAGGGATAACTATGGCTACACCTTC
>TRBV2|NA|NA|TRBJ2-2
CASRDLPTGELFF
TGTGCCAGCAGGGACTTACCGACCGGGGAGCTGTTTTTT
>TRBV10-3|NA|NA|TRBJ1-4
CAISEQVSATNEKLFF
TGTGCCATCAGTGAGCAGGTTTCGGCAACTAATGAAAAACTGTTTTTT
>TRBV19|NA|NA|TRBJ2-3
CASTDREMQYF
TGTGCCAGCACGGACAGAGAAATGCAGTATTTT
>TRBV5-4|NA|NA|TRBJ1-3
CASSLREGRTGNTIYF
TGTGCCAGCAGCTTGAGGGAGGGGAGAACTGGAAACACCATATATTTT
>TRBV11-3|NA|NA|TRBJ2-7
CASSLDSALEQYF
TGTGCCAGCAGCTTGGACAGCGCACTGGAGCAGTACTTC
>TRBV9|TRBD1|NA|TRBJ1-3
CASSVSTGPMDTIYF
TGTGCCAGCAGCGTGTCGACAGGGCCGATGGACACCATATATTTT
>TRBV7-8|NA|once|TRBJ1-5
CASSALGAVNQPQHF
TGTGCCAGCAGCGCCTTAGGGGCGGTTAATCAGCCCCAGCATTTT
>TRBV3-1/TRBV3-2|TRBD1|NA|TRBJ1-4
CASSQRGTGASRKLFF
TGTGCCAGCAGCCAAAGGGGGACAGGGGCGTCCAGAAAACTGTTTTTT
>TRBV7-2|NA|NA|TRBJ2-1
CASTYRLSSYNEQFF
TGTGCCAGCACTTACAGATTGAGCTCCTACAATGAGCAGTTCTTC
>TRBV5-6|NA|NA|TRBJ2-3
CASSLYRSPGVEDTQYF
TGTGCCAGCAGCTTGTATAGGTCACCGGGAGTAGAAGATACGCAGTATTTT
>TRBV11-3|NA|once|TRBJ2-1
CASSFSGNEQFF
TGTGCCAGCAGCTTCTCAGGGAATGAGCAGTTCTTC
>TRBV7-9|NA|NA|TRBJ2-3
CASSSQLSTDTQYF
TGTGCCAGCAGCTCACAGCTCAGCACAGATACGCAGTATTTT
>TRBV2|TRBD1|NA|TRBJ1-5
CASSELGGHQPQHF
TGTGCCAGCAGTGAGTTAGGGGGCCATCAGCCCCAGCATTTT
>TRBV9|TRBD1|NA|TRBJ1-5
CASTGQGLTIWPQHF
TGTGCCAGCACCGGACAGGGGTTGACGATCTGGCCCCAGCATTTT
>TRBV9|NA|NA|TRBJ1-5
CASSVGQFEQPQHF
TGTGCCAGCAGCGTAGGCCAGTTTGAACAGCCCCAGCATTTT
>TRBV6-5|TRBD2|NA|TRBJ2-1
CASSYRGLAGINEQFF
TGTGCCAGCAGTTACCGAGGACTAGCGGGGATCAATGAGCAGTTCTTC
>TRBV10-2|NA|NA|TRBJ1-6
CASSESGGAVGNSPLHF
TGCGCCAGCAGTGAGTCAGGGGGGGCTGTCGGTAATTCACCCCTCCACTTT
>TRBV4-2|NA|NA|TRBJ1-4
CASSQVQKTNEKLFF
TGTGCCAGCAGCCAAGTACAGAAAACTAATGAAAAACTGTTTTTT
>TRBV30|TRBD1|NA|TRBJ1-1
CAWFPFPGQGVEAFF
TGTGCCTGGTTTCCGTTCCCGGGACAGGGTGTTGAAGCTTTCTTT
>TRBV28|NA|NA|TRBJ2-7
CANSLAGYEQYF
TGTGCCAACAGTCTTGCGGGCTACGAGCAGTACTTC
>TRBV15|NA|NA|TRBJ1-4
CATSRDIGRFGGLNEKLFF
TGTGCCACCAGCAGAGATATTGGGAGATTCGGTGGGCTTAATGAAAAACTGTTTTTT
>TRBV5-1|NA|NA|TRBJ2-6
CASKGDRLLSGANVLTF
TGCGCCAGCAAGGGCGACAGGCTTTTGTCTGGGGCCAACGTCCTGACTTTC
>TRBV10-3|TRBD1|NA|TRBJ1-5
CAISEERGQNRPQHF
TGTGCCATCAGTGAGGAGAGGGGGCAAAATCGGCCCCAGCATTTT
>TRBV7-9|NA|NA|TRBJ1-2
CASSLKGLGYGYTF
TGTGCCAGCAGCCTGAAGGGGCTTGGCTATGGCTACACCTTC
>TRBV27|TRBD1|NA|TRBJ2-2
CASSRPRGINTGELFF
TGTGCCAGCAGCCGGCCCAGGGGGATCAACACCGGGGAGCTGTTTTTT
>TRBV7-3|NA|NA|TRBJ2-1
CASSLLERGSYNEQFF
TGTGCCAGCAGCTTACTAGAGCGAGGCTCCTACAATGAGCAGTTCTTC
>TRBV29-1|NA|NA|TRBJ2-7
CSVSTREQYF
TGCAGCGTTAGCACGCGAGAGCAGTACTTC
>TRBV5-4|NA|NA|TRBJ2-4
CASSLEWSRGENIQYF
TGTGCCAGCAGCTTGGAATGGTCCAGGGGCGAAAACATTCAGTACTTC
>TRBV30|TRBD1|medium-sized|TRBJ1-2
CAWSVGTGGNYGYTF
TGTGCCTGGAGTGTAGGGACAGGGGGCAACTATGGCTACACCTTC
>TRBV25-1|NA|NA|TRBJ1-1
CASSDRGGVRPPFF
TGTGCCAGCAGTGATCGGGGGGGCGTCCGACCCCCTTTCTTT
>TRBV4-2|TRBD1|NA|TRBJ1-4
CASSPRQGRNEKLFF
TGTGCCAGCAGCCCGCGACAGGGGAGGAATGAAAAACTGTTTTTT
>TRBV5-1|NA|NA|TRBJ2-7
CASSLFRQGHEQYF
TGCGCCAGCAGCTTGTTTAGGCAGGGCCACGAGCAGTACTTC